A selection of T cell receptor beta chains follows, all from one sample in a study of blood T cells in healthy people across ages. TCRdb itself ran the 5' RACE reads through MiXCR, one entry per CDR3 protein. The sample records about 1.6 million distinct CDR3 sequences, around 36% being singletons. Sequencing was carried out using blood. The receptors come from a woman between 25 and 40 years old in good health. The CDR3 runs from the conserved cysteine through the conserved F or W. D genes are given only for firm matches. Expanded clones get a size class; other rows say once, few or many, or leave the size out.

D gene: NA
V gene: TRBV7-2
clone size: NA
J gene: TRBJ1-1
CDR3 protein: CASRDRDKNTEAFF
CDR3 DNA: TGTGCCAGCAGAGACCGGGACAAGAACACTGAAGCTTTCTTT

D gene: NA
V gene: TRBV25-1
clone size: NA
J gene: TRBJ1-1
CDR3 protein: CASSDWGDTEAFF
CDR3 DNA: TGTGCCAGCAGTGATTGGGGGGACACTGAAGCTTTCTTT

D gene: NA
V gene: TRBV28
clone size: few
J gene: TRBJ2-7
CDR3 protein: CASRTGSTIYEQYF
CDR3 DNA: TGTGCCAGCAGGACCGGTTCCACCATCTACGAGCAGTACTTC

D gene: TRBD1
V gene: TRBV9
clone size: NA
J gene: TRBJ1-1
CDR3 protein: CASSVEGQENTEAFF
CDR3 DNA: TGTGCCAGCAGCGTAGAGGGACAGGAGAACACTGAAGCTTTCTTT

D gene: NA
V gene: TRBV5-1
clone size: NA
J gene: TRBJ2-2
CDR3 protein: CASSLVDPNTGELFF
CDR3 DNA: TGCGCCAGCAGCTTGGTCGACCCTAACACCGGGGAGCTGTTTTTT

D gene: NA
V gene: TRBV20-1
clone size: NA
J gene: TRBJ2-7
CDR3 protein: CRAERGYEQYF
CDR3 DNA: TGCAGGGCAGAAAGGGGTTACGAGCAGTACTTC

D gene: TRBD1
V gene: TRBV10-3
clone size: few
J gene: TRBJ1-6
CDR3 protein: CAISDLDRASYNSPLHF
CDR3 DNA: TGTGCCATCAGTGACCTGGACAGGGCCTCCTATAATTCACCCCTCCACTTT

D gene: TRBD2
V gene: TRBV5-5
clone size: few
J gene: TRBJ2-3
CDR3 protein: CASSHRTSADTQYF
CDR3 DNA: TGTGCCAGCAGCCATAGGACTAGCGCAGATACGCAGTATTTT

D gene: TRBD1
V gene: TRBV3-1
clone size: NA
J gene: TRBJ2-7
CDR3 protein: CASSLRQGAEQYF
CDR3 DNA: TGTGCCAGCAGCCTCAGGCAGGGGGCGGAGCAGTACTTC

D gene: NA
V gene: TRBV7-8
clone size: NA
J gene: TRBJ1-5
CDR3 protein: CASSPWAGLSNQPQHF
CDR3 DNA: TGTGCCAGCAGCCCGTGGGCGGGGCTTAGCAATCAGCCCCAGCATTTT

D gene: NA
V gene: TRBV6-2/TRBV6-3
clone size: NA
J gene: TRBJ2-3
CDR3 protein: CASKKDSTDTQYF
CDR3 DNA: TGTGCCTCCAAGAAGGACAGCACAGATACGCAGTATTTT

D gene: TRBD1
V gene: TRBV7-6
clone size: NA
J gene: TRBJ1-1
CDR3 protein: CASSLGRQGNTEAFF
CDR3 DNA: TGTGCCAGCAGCTTAGGCCGACAGGGGAACACTGAAGCTTTCTTT

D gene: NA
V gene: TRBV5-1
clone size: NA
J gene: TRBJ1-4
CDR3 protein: CASRATNEELFF
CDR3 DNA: TGCGCCAGCAGAGCAACTAATGAAGAACTGTTTTTT

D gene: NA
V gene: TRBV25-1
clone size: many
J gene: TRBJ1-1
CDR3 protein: CASSEQLNTEAFF
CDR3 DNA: TGTGCCAGCAGTGAACAGCTTAACACTGAAGCTTTCTTT

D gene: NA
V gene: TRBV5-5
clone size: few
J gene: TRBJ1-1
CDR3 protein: CASSLRVTTEAFF
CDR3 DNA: TGTGCCAGCAGCCTCCGGGTGACCACTGAAGCTTTCTTT

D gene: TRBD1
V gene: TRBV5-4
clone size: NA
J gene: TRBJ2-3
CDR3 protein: CASSLEGLPTGADTQYF
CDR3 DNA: TGTGCCAGCAGCTTGGAAGGCCTACCTACAGGGGCAGATACGCAGTATTTT

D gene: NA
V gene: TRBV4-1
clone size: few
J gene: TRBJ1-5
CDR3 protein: CTSSQRQVGQPQHF
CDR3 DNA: TGCACCAGCAGCCAACGCCAGGTCGGACAGCCCCAGCATTTT

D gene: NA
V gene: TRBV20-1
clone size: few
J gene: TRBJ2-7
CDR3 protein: CSAPGTPDLREQYF
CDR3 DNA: TGCAGTGCTCCCGGGACACCGGACCTCAGGGAGCAGTACTTC

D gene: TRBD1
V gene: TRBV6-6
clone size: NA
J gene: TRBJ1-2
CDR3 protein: CASHPRQGFHGYTF
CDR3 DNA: TGTGCCAGCCATCCGAGACAGGGATTCCATGGCTACACCTTC

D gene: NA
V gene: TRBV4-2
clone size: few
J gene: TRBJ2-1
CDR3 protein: CASSRRLVRTYNEQFF
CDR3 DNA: TGTGCCAGCAGCCGCCGACTAGTAAGGACCTACAATGAGCAGTTCTTC

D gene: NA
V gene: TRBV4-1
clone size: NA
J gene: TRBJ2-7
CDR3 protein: CASKQGLNSYEQYF
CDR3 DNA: TGCGCCAGCAAACAGGGACTCAACTCCTACGAGCAGTACTTC

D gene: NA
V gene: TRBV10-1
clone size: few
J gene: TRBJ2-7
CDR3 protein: CASGTTSYEQYF
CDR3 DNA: TGCGCCAGCGGGACCACCTCCTACGAGCAGTACTTC

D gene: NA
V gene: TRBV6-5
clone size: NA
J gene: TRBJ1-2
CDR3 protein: CASSYGAGNYGYTF
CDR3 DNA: TGTGCCAGCAGTTACGGGGCAGGGAACTATGGCTACACCTTC

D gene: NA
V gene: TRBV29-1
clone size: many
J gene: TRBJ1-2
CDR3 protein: CSVSRGARGYTF
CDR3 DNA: TGCAGCGTCTCTAGGGGGGCTAGAGGCTACACCTTC

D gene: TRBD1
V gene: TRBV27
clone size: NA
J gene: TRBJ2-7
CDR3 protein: CASSFDGTAWSEQYF
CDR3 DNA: TGTGCCAGCAGTTTCGACGGGACAGCTTGGAGCGAGCAGTACTTC

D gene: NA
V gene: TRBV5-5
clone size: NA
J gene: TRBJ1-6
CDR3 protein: CASSGFSREDSPLHF
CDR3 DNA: TGTGCCAGCAGTGGATTTAGCAGGGAGGATTCACCCCTCCACTTT

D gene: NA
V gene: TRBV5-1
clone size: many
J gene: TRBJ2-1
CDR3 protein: CASSLGGGLAAEQFF
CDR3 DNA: TGCGCCAGCAGCTTGGGAGGGGGGCTAGCGGCTGAGCAGTTCTTC

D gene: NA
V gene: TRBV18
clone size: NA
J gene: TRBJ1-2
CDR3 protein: CASCAKPDPSYGYTF
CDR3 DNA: TGTGCCAGCTGTGCGAAACCCGACCCCTCTTATGGCTACACCTTC

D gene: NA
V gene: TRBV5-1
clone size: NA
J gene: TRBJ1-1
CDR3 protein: CASSPNPMGHTNTEAFF
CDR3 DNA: TGCGCCAGCAGCCCGAACCCTATGGGACACACGAACACTGAAGCTTTCTTT